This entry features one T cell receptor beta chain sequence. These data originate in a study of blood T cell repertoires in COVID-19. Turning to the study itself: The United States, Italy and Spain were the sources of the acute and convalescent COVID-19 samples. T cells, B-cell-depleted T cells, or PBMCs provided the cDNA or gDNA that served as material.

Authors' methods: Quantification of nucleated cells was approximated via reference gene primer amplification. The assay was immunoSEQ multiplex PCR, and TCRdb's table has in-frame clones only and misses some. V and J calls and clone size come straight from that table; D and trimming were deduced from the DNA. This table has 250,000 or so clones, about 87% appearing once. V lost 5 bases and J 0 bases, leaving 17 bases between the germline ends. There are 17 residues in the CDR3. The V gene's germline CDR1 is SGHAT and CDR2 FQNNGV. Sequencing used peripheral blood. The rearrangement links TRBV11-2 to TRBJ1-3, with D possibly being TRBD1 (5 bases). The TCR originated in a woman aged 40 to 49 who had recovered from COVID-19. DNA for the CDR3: TGTGCCAGCAGCCAGACATCCCCCGGGGGCTCTGGAAACACCATATATTTT. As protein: CASSQTSPGGSGNTIYF.